These 9 T cell receptor beta chains originate from one sample sequenced in a study of human T cells and chemical hapten exposure. In TCRdb, the RACE reads were re-called with MiXCR into one record per CDR3 protein. This sample yields some 79,000 distinct CDR3 sequences, of which 10% to 14% are seen a single time; over 3.5% belongs to the top ten. Time point: patch test 3, about 24 weeks after DPC sensitization. The treatment: therapeutic diphenylcyclopropenone sensitization with weekly scalp DPC. This material consisted of whole blood, taken in connection with sensitization to the hapten diphenylcyclopropenone (DPC). The source of these receptors is a woman aged 50 to 60 with alopecia areata. Some clones in this sample may be carry-over from other donors' samples.

V is TRBV11-2 and J is TRBJ2-5; D not certain. From germline, CDR1 is SGHAT and CDR2 FQNNGV. Deletions cut 7 bases from V and 2 bases from J, with 14 bases between. The CDR3 covers 14 residues. The CDR3 reads CASTPEEPQETQYF. DNA of the CDR3: TGTGCCAGCACCCCTGAAGAGCCTCAAGAGACCCAGTACTTC. The whole variable domain, filled in from reference TRBV11-2 and TRBJ2-5, reads EAGVAQSPRYKIIEKRQSVAFWCNPISGHATLYWYQQILGQGPKLLIQFQNNGVVDDSQLPKDRFSAERLKGVDSTLKIQPAKLEDSAVYLCASTPEEPQETQYFGPGTRLLVL.

This clonotype was seen repeatedly, ten times or more. This sequence joins TRBV7-9 and TRBJ2-1; D unresolved. The germline gives CDR1 SEHNR, CDR2 FQNEAQ (reference sequence). The CDR3 totals 13 residues. Trimming stripped 6 bases from V and 6 bases from J, with 12 bases between. The CDR3 coding sequence is TGTGCCAGCAGGCCCGACCTTGGCAATGAGCAGTTCTTC. Amino acids: CASRPDLGNEQFF.

The chain combines TRBV11-2 with TRBJ1-1, with no clear D. The CDR3 consists of 12 residues. Germline-derived CDR1 and CDR2 are SGHAT and FQNNGV. V lost 4 bases and J 4 bases, leaving 7 bases between the germline ends. In nucleotides, the CDR3 is TGTGCCAGCAGCTACTCCGTCACTGAAGCTTTCTTT. Its protein product is CASSYSVTEAFF.

This clonotype was counted at least ten times. The chain employs TRBV6-1 and TRBJ1-4, with 10 bases matching TRBD1. Germline CDR1 reads MNHNS; CDR2 reads SASEGT. Trimming cost V 4 bases and J 10 bases; bases outside gene matches: 9. This CDR3 comprises 15 residues. CDR3 loop: CASSVAGTGVRKLFF. The CDR3 DNA sequence: TGTGCCAGCAGTGTAGCCGGGACAGGGGTTAGAAAACTGTTTTTT.

This clonotype was seen ten or more times. The gene calls are TRBV11-3 and TRBJ2-1; tentative D call: TRBD1 (6 bases). The CDR3 has 15 amino acids. Trimming cost V 5 bases and J 5 bases, with 16 bases left between them. CDR1 is SGHNT, CDR2 YENEEA, per germline. The DNA of the CDR3 is TGTGCCAGCAGCCCCAGGGGTCGGGGCGACAATGAGCAGTTCTTC. It encodes CASSPRGRGDNEQFF.

There are a few counts of this clonotype. The V call is TRBV29-1, the J call TRBJ2-5; 13 positions agree with TRBD2. CDR1 is SQVTM, CDR2 ANQGSEA, per germline. CDR3 length: 16 amino acids. V was pared by 2 bases and J by 7 bases, with 10 bases of the junction left unmatched. CDR3 nucleotide sequence: TGCAGCGTTGAAACTAGCGGGAGGGCCCAGGGCGGGACCCAGTACTTC. Amino acid sequence: CSVETSGRAQGGTQYF.

This clonotype was recorded at least ten times. The chain carries TRBV7-9 and TRBJ2-5; weak D call: TRBD1 (5 bases). Trimming removed 5 bases at V and 2 bases at J, with 9 bases between. Germline V lookup: CDR1 SEHNR, CDR2 FQNEAQ (reference sequence). The CDR3 has 13 amino acids. Written as DNA, the CDR3 is TGTGCCAGCAGCCCACGACAGCAAGAGACCCAGTACTTC. Translating gives CASSPRQQETQYF.

The sample holds a few counts of this clonotype. This sequence joins TRBV7-9 and TRBJ1-5; no definite D call. V lost 5 bases to trimming and J lost 0 bases, with 14 bases between them. This CDR3 comprises 16 residues. The V gene's germline CDR1 is SEHNR and CDR2 FQNEAQ (reference sequence). The CDR3 sequence: CASSEGGAYSNQPQHF. CDR3 DNA sequence: TGTGCCAGCAGCGAGGGAGGAGCCTATAGCAATCAGCCCCAGCATTTT.

This clonotype has only a few counts. The gene calls are TRBV11-2 and TRBJ2-2, with TRBD2 matching 16 bases. CDR1 and CDR2 from the germline V gene are SGHAT and FQNNGV. The CDR3 has 19 residues. J gave up 0 bases and V 6 bases, and 7 bases lay outside the gene matches. CDR3 region: CASRMPGLAGGSNTGELFF. CDR3 DNA sequence: TGTGCCAGCAGGATGCCGGGACTAGCGGGAGGGTCGAACACCGGGGAGCTGTTTTTT.